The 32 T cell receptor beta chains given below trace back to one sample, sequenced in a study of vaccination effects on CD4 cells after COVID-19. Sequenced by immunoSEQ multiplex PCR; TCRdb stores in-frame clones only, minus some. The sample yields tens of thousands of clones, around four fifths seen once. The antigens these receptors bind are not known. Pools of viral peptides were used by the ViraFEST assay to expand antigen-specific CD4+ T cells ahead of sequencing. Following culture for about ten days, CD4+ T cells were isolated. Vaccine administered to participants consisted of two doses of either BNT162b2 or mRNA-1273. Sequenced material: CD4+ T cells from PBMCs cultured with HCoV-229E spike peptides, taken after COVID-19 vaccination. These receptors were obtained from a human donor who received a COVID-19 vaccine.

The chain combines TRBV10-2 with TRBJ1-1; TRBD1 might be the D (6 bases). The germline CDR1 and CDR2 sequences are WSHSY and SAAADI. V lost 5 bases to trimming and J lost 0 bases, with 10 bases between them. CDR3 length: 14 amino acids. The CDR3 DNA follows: TGCGCCAGCAGTACTACAGGGTTGAACACTGAAGCTTTCTTT. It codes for CASSTTGLNTEAFF.

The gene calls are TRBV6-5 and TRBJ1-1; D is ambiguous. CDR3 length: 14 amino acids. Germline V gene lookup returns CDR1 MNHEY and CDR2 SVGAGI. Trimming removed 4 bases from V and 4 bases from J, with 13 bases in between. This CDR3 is CASSSRGRGTEAFF. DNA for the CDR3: TGTGCCAGCAGTTCCAGAGGACGGGGCACTGAAGCTTTCTTT.

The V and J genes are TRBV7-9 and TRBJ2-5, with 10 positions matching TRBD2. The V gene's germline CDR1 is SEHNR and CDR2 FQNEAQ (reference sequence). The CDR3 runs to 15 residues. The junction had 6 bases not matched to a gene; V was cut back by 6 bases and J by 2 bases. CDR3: CASSPSGGGQETQYF. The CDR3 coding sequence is TGTGCCAGCAGTCCAAGCGGGGGGGGTCAAGAGACCCAGTACTTC.

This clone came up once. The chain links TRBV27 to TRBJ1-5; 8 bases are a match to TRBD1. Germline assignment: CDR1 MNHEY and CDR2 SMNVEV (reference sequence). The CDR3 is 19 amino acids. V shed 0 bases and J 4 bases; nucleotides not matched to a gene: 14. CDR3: CASSLSSRQGTLGNQPQHF. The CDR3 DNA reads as TGTGCCAGCAGTTTATCGTCGAGACAGGGGACGTTAGGAAATCAGCCCCAGCATTTT.

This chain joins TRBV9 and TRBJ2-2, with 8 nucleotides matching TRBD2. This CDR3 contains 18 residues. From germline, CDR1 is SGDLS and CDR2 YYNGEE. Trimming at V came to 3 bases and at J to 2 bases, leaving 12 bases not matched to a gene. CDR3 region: CASSESISGAFNTGELFF. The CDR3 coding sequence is TGTGCCAGCAGCGAGTCGATTAGCGGGGCCTTCAACACCGGGGAGCTGTTTTTT. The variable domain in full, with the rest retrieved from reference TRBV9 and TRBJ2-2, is DSGVTQTPKHLITATGQRVTLRCSPRSGDLSVYWYQQSLDQGLQFLIQYYNGEERAKGNILERFSAQQFPDLHSELNLSSLELGDSALYFCASSESISGAFNTGELFFGEGSRLTVL.

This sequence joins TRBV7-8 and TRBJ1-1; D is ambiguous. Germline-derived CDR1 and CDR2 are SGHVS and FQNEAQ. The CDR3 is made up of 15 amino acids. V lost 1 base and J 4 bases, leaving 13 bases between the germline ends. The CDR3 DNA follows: TGTGCCAGCAGCTTAGGGGCGCAGGATGGCACTGAAGCTTTCTTT. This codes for CASSLGAQDGTEAFF. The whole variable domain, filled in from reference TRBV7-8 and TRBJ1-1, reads GAGVSQSPRYKVAKRGQDVALRCDPISGHVSLFWYQQALGQGPEFLTYFQNEAQLDKSGLPSDRFFAERPEGSVSTLKIQRTQQEDSAVYLCASSLGAQDGTEAFFGQGTRLTVV.

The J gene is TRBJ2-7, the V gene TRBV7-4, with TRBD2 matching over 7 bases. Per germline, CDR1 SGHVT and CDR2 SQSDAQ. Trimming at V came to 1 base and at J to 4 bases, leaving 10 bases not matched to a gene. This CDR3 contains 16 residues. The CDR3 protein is CASSLGRRRGGYEQYV. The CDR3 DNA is TGTGCCAGCAGCTTAGGGAGGCGACGGGGAGGGTACGAGCAGTACGTC.

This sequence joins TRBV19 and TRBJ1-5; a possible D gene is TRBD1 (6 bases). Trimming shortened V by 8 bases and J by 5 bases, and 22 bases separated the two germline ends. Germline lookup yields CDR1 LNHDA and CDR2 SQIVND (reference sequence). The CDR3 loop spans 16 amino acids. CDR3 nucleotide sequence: TGTGCCAGTCACCCAGATTTTGGGACACCTTATCAGCCCCAGCATTTT. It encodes CASHPDFGTPYQPQHF.

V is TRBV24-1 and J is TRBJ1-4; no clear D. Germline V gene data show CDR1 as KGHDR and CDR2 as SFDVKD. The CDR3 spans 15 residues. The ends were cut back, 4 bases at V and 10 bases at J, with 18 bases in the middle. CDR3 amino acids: CATSEADGGSGKLFF. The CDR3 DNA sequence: TGTGCCACCAGTGAGGCTGACGGTGGTTCTGGAAAACTGTTTTTT.

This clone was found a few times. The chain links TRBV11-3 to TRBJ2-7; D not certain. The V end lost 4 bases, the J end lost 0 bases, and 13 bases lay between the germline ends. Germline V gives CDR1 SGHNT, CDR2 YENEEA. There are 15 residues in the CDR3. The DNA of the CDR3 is TGTGCCAGCAGCTCATTGACGTGTTACTCCTACGAGCAGTACGTC. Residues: CASSSLTCYSYEQYV.

The CDR3 DNA reads TGTGCCAGCAGTTACCAGGGCGGTAGCAATCAGCCCCAGCATTTT. This translates into CASSYQGGSNQPQHF. V is TRBV6-2 or TRBV6-3 and J is TRBJ1-5; a weak D match, TRBD1 (5 bases). The V end was cut by 2 bases, the J end by 0 bases, with 8 bases between. This CDR3 has 15 amino acids. The germline gives CDR1 MNHEY, CDR2 SVGEGT.

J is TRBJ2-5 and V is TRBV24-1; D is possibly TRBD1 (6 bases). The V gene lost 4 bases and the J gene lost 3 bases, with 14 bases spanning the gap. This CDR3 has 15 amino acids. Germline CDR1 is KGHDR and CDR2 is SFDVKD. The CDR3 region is CATSDQTGPKETQYF. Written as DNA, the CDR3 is TGTGCCACCAGTGACCAGACAGGTCCAAAAGAGACCCAGTACTTC.

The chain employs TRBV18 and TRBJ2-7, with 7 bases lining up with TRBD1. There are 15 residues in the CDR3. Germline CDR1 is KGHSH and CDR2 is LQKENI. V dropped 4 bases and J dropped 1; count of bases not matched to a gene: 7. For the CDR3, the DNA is TGTGCCAGCTCACGAGGTCAGGGGGAGTCCTACGAGCAGTACGTC. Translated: CASSRGQGESYEQYV.

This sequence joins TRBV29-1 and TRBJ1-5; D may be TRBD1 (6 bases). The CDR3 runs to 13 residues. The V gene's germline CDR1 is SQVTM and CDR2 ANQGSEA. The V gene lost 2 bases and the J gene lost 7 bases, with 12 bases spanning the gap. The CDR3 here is CSVELSQGQPQHF. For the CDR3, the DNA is TGCAGCGTTGAACTTTCGCAGGGGCAGCCCCAGCATTTT.

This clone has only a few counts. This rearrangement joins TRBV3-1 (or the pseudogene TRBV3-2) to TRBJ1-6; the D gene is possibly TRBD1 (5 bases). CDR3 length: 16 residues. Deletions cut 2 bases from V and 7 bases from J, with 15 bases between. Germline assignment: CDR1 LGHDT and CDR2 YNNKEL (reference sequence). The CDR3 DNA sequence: TGTGCCAGCAGCCAAAATTTGGGGCAGTTCAATTCACCCCTCCACTTT. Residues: CASSQNLGQFNSPLHF.

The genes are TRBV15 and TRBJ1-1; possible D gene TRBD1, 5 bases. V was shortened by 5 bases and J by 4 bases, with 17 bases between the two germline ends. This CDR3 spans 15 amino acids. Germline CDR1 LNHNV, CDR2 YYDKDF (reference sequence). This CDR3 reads CATSSPGTRGTEAFF. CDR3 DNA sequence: TGTGCCACCAGCTCCCCCGGGACCCGAGGCACTGAAGCTTTCTTT. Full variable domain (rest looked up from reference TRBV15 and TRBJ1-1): DAMVIQNPRYQVTQFGKPVTLSCSQTLNHNVMYWYQQKSSQAPKLLFHYYDKDFNNEADTPDNFQSRRPNTSFCFLDIRSPGLGDTAMYLCATSSPGTRGTEAFFGQGTRLTVV.

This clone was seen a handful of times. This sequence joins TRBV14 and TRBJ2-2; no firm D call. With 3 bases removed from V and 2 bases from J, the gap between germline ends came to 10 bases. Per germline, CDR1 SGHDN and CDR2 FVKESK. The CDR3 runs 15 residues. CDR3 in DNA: TGTGCCAGCAGCCATAGTAGGCTTAACACCGGGGAGCTGTTTTTT. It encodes CASSHSRLNTGELFF.

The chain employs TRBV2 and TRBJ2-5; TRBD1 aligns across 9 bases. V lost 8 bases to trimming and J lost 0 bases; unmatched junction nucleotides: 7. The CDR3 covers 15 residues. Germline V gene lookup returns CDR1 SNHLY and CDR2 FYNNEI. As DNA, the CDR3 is TGTGCCAGCGGAGGGACAGGGAATTACCAAGAGACCCAGTACTTC. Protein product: CASGGTGNYQETQYF.

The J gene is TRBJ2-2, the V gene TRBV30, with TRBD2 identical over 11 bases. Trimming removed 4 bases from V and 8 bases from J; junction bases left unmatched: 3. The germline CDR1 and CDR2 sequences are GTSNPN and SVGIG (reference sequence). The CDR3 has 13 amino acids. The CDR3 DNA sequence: TGTGCCTGGACTAGCGGGGGGCCAGGGGAGCTGTTTTTT. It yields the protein CAWTSGGPGELFF.

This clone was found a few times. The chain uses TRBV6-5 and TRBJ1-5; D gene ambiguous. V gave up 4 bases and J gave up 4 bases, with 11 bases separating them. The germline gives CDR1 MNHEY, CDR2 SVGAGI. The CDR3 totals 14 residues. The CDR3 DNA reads TGTGCCAGCAGTTCGGACGGAGCTAATCAGCCCCAGCATTTT. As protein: CASSSDGANQPQHF.

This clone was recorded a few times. CDR3 coding DNA: TGTGCCAGCAGCCAAGCGGGTGGAGGCGGGGACTATGGCTACACCTTC. Translating gives CASSQAGGGGDYGYTF. This rearrangement joins TRBV4-2 to TRBJ1-2; no firm D call. Germline-derived CDR1 and CDR2 are LGHNA and YNFKEQ. The CDR3 loop spans 16 amino acids. V lost 1 base to trimming and J lost 3 bases, with 15 bases between them.

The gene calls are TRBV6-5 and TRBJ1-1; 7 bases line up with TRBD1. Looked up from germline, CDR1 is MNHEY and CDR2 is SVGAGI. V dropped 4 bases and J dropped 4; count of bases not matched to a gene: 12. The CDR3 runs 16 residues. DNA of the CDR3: TGTGCCAGCAGTTCAATTCCTGGGGCAGGGGGCACTGAAGCTTTCTTT. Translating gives CASSSIPGAGGTEAFF.

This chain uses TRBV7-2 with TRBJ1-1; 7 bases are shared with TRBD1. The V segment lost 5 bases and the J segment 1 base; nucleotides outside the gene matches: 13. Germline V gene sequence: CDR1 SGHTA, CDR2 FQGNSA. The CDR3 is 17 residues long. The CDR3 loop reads CASSPSRPDRWNTEAFF. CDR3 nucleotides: TGTGCCAGCAGCCCGAGTCGCCCGGACAGGTGGAACACTGAAGCTTTCTTT.

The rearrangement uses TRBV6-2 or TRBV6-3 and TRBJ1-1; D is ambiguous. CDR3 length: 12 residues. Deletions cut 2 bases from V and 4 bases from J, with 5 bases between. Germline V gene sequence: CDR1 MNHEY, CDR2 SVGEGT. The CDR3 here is CASSYRATEAFF. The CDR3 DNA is TGTGCCAGCAGTTACAGGGCCACTGAAGCTTTCTTT.

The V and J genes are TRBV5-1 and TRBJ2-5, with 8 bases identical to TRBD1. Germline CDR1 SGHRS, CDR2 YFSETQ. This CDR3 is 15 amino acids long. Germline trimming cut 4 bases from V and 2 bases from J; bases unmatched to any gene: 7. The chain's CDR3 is CASSNTRGQQETQYF. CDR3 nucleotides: TGCGCCAGCAGCAATACCAGGGGGCAGCAAGAGACCCAGTACTTC. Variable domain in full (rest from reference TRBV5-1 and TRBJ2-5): KAGVTQTPRYLIKTRGQQVTLSCSPISGHRSVSWYQQTPGQGLQFLFEYFSETQRNKGNFPGRFSGRQFSNSRSEMNVSTLELGDSALYLCASSNTRGQQETQYFGPGTRLLVL.

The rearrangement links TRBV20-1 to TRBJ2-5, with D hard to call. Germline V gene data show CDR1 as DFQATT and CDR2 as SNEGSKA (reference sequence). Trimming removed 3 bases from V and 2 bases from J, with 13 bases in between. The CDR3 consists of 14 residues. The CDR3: CSASEGASQETQYF. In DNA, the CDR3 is TGCAGTGCTAGTGAAGGAGCCAGTCAAGAGACCCAGTACTTC.

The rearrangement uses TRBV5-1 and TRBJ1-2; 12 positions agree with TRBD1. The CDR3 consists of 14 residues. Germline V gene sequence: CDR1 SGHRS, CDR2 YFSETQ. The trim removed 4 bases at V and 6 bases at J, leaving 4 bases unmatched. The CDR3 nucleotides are TGCGCCAGCAGCCCGGGACAGGGGGCAGATGGCTACACCTTC. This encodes CASSPGQGADGYTF.

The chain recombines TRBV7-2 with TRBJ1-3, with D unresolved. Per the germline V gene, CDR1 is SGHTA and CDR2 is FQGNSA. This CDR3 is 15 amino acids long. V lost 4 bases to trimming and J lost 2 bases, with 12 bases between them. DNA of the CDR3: TGTGCCAGCAGCTCACGGGTCGCCACTGGAAACACCATATATTTT. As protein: CASSSRVATGNTIYF.

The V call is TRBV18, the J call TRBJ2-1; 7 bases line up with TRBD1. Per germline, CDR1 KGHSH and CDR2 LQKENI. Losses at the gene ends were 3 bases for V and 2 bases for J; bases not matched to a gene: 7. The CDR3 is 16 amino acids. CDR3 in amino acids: CASSPSTGSTYNEQFF. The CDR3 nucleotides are TGTGCCAGCTCACCCTCGACAGGGTCGACCTACAATGAGCAGTTCTTC.

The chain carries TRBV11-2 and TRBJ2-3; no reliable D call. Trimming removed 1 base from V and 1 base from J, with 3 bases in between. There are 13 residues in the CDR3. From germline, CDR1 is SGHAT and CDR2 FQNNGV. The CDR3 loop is CASSLAGTDTQYF. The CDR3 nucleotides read TGTGCCAGCAGCTTAGCAGGCACAGATACGCAGTATTTT.

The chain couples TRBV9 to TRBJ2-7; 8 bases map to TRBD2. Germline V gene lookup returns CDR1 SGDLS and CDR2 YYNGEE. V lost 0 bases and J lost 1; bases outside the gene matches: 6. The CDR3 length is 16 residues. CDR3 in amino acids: CASSVEGAGASYEQYV. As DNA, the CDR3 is TGTGCCAGCAGCGTAGAGGGAGCGGGGGCTTCCTACGAGCAGTACGTC.

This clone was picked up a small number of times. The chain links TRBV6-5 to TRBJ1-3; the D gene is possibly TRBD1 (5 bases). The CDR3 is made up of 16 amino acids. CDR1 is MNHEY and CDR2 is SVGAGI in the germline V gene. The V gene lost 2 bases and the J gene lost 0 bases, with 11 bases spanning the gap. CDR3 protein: CASSYGADDSGNTIYF. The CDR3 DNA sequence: TGTGCCAGCAGTTACGGGGCGGACGACTCTGGAAACACCATATATTTT.